The 30 T cell receptor beta chains presented below share a single source sample, sequenced in a study of cytomegalovirus exposure and HLA in healthy donors. Primers: 60 Vbeta forward and 13 Jbeta reverse. Data came from immunoSEQ multiplex PCR; TCRdb stores just in-frame clones and leaves some out. The sample lists approximately 180,000 clones, roughly four fifths occurring once. Input material: PBMCs. These receptors all come from a woman aged 18 to 35 in good health and CMV-seropositive.

The chain combines TRBV21-1 with TRBJ2-3; the D call of TRBD1 is as the table states it, not checked on the DNA. TRBV21-1 is recorded as a pseudogene. CDR3 length: 17 residues. The DNA of the CDR3 is TGTGCCAGCAGTCGCAAAATCTGGGACAGATACACAGATACGCAGTATTTT. Translating it yields CASSRKIWDRYTDTQYF.

About this clone: The germline gene is not matched at one end of the junction; a read error may be the cause. V is TRBV27 and J is TRBJ2-6, with D tentatively TRBD1 (5 bases). Germline CDR1 and CDR2: MNHEY and SMNVEV (reference sequence). The CDR3 has 17 amino acids. CDR3 in DNA: TGTGCCAGCAGTTTCCAGATTTTCTCCTCTGGGGCCAACGGCCTGACTTTC. This translates into CASSFQIFSSGANGLTF. The whole variable domain, filled in from reference TRBV27 and TRBJ2-6, reads EAQVTQNPRYLITVTGKKLTVTCSQNMNHEYMSWYRQDPGLGLRQIYYSMNVEVTDKGDVPEGYKVSRKEKRNFPLILESPSPNQTSLYFCASSFQIFSSGANGLTFGAGSRLTVL.

This chain connects TRBV5-1 to TRBJ2-7; the D gene is possibly TRBD1 (6 bases). Germline V CDR1 and CDR2: SGHRS, YFSETQ. CDR3 size: 13 residues. Between the trimmed V and J ends, which lost 0 bases and 6 bases, there was a span of 10 bases. The CDR3 region is CASSLEGVSEQYF. For the CDR3, the DNA is TGCGCCAGCAGCTTGGAGGGGGTAAGCGAGCAGTACTTC.

The chain couples TRBV6-6 to TRBJ1-3; no reliable D call. The length of the CDR3 is 15 residues. Trimming shortened V by 5 bases and J by 0 bases, and 11 bases separated the two germline ends. CDR1 is MNHNY, CDR2 SVGAGI, per germline (reference sequence). CDR3 sequence (DNA): TGTGCCAGCAGTGCAACAGCTACCTCTGGAAACACCATATATTTT. Residues: CASSATATSGNTIYF.

This clone was counted once. V usage is TRBV7-2 and J usage is TRBJ2-1; TRBD2 is a possible D gene (6 bases). Germline loops: CDR1 SGHTA, CDR2 FQGNSA. This CDR3 has 17 amino acids. Deletions cut 5 bases from V and 2 bases from J, with 19 bases between. DNA for the CDR3: TGTGCCAGCAGCCCCGAATTGACGGGGGTCCCCTACAATGAGCAGTTCTTC. It specifies CASSPELTGVPYNEQFF.

In its sample, this clone was seen once. The chain employs TRBV9 and TRBJ2-2; D possibly corresponds to TRBD1 (6 bases). Germline V lookup: CDR1 SGDLS, CDR2 YYNGEE. This CDR3 contains 15 residues. The V end lost 1 base, the J end lost 6 bases, and 13 bases lay between the germline ends. The chain's CDR3 is CASSVHTGIAGELFF. The CDR3 DNA reads TGTGCCAGCAGCGTACATACAGGGATCGCCGGGGAGCTGTTTTTT.

The chain combines TRBV30 with TRBJ2-7; the match to TRBD2 covers 12 bases. V shed 2 bases, J shed 6 bases, and the junction held 11 bases outside the gene matches. CDR3 length: 16 amino acids. Germline V lookup: CDR1 GTSNPN, CDR2 SVGIG (reference sequence). In DNA, the CDR3 is TGTGCCTGGAGTACGAACCTAGCGGGGGGGCGGAGCGAGCAGTACTTC. This sequence encodes CAWSTNLAGGRSEQYF.

The J gene is TRBJ1-2, the V gene TRBV7-2, with D unresolved. V was pared by 2 bases and J by 5 bases, with 12 bases between. Germline V CDR1 and CDR2: SGHTA, FQGNSA. The CDR3 sequence is 14 residues long. CDR3 sequence reads: CASSLRGGIYGYTF. In nucleotides, the CDR3 is TGTGCCAGCAGCTTAAGAGGCGGGATTTATGGCTACACCTTC.

This chain connects TRBV19 to TRBJ2-5, with D tentatively TRBD1 (6 bases). The V and J ends lost 4 bases and 2 bases respectively, with 14 bases between them. The CDR3 has 15 amino acids. Per germline, CDR1 LNHDA and CDR2 SQIVND (reference sequence). CDR3 residues: CASSTPRQAQETQYF. CDR3 bases: TGTGCCAGTAGTACCCCTCGACAGGCGCAAGAGACCCAGTACTTC. The full variable domain, in which reference TRBV19 and TRBJ2-5 provide the parts outside the CDR3, is DGGITQSPKYLFRKEGQNVTLSCEQNLNHDAMYWYRQDPGQGLRLIYYSQIVNDFQKGDIAEGYSVSREKKESFPLTVTSAQKNPTAFYLCASSTPRQAQETQYFGPGTRLLVL.

The rearrangement uses TRBV5-6 and TRBJ2-1; 10 bases match TRBD1. The CDR3 loop spans 16 amino acids. Unmatched junction bases numbered 12, after V lost 6 bases and J lost 6 bases. Germline values: CDR1 SGHDT, CDR2 YYEEEE. The chain's CDR3 is CASTERVGQGSNEQFF. The CDR3 region has the DNA TGTGCCAGCACCGAACGGGTGGGACAGGGGTCCAATGAGCAGTTCTTC.

This rearrangement joins TRBV7-8 to TRBJ2-7, with a weak D call TRBD1 (6 bases). Germline V gene sequence: CDR1 SGHVS, CDR2 FQNEAQ. The CDR3 totals 20 residues. Trimming took off 6 bases at V and 4 bases at J, with 34 bases between the two ends. The CDR3 DNA reads TGTGCCAGCAGTCGAAACAACGCCAGGGGACGGGGTTTGGTGTGGTACGAGCAGTACTTC. This translates into CASSRNNARGRGLVWYEQYF.

A note on this clone: The junction departs from germline at one end; a sequencing error may be responsible. The chain carries TRBV7-9 and TRBJ2-7; D might be TRBD1 (6 bases). Germline V gives CDR1 SEHNR, CDR2 FQNEAQ (reference sequence). CDR3 length: 16 amino acids. The CDR3 DNA reads TGTTCCAGCAGCTCCGCCCGGGACATTATTCTTTACGAGCAGTACTTC. Translated: CSSSSARDIILYEQYF.

The V and J genes are TRBV7-2 and TRBJ2-3; the match to TRBD2 covers 10 bases. CDR1 and CDR2 from the germline V gene are SGHTA and FQGNSA. V shed 2 bases, J shed 2 bases, and the junction held 1 base outside the gene matches. The CDR3 has 15 residues. The CDR3 DNA reads TGTGCCAGCAGCTTACTAGCGGGGGTCACAGATACGCAGTATTTT. It specifies CASSLLAGVTDTQYF.

The gene calls are TRBV19 and TRBJ2-7; D not resolved. In germline, CDR1 is LNHDA, CDR2 SQIVND (reference sequence). This CDR3 spans 13 amino acids. V was cut by 7 bases and J by 5 bases, with 15 bases left in between. The CDR3 region has the DNA TGTGCCAGTAAAAGCGATTCTGCCCACGAGCAGTACTTC. This codes for CASKSDSAHEQYF.

In DNA form, the CDR3 reads TGTGCCACCAGCTCAGGGTCCCTTATCAATGAGCAGTTCTTC. This translates into CATSSGSLINEQFF. The chain has TRBV15 and TRBJ2-1; TRBD1 is a possible D gene (5 bases). V gave up 5 bases and J gave up 6 bases, with 14 bases separating them. Germline values: CDR1 LNHNV, CDR2 YYDKDF (reference sequence). This CDR3 region has 14 residues.

The V gene is TRBV29-1, the J gene TRBJ2-1; D is undetermined. Looked up from germline, CDR1 is SQVTM and CDR2 is ANQGSEA. The CDR3 is 13 residues long. The ends were cut back, 5 bases at V and 0 bases at J, with 8 bases in the middle. Written as DNA, the CDR3 is TGCAGCGTTTACAGCCGCTCCTACAATGAGCAGTTCTTC. The encoded protein is CSVYSRSYNEQFF.

This clone appeared a single time. The chain recombines TRBV7-2 with TRBJ2-5; TRBD2 is a possible D gene (6 bases). Trimming removed 0 bases at V and 8 bases at J, with 7 bases between. The length of the CDR3 is 12 residues. The V gene's germline CDR1 is SGHTA and CDR2 FQGNSA. The CDR3 DNA follows: TGTGCCAGCAGCTTAGCGCGGGGCACCCAGTACTTC. Translation gives CASSLARGTQYF.

The chain employs TRBV7-7 and TRBJ2-2, with no clear D. This CDR3 has 14 amino acids. Germline V gene data show CDR1 as SSHAT and CDR2 as FNYEAQ (reference sequence). V lost 1 base and J 1 base, leaving 4 bases between the germline ends. The CDR3 bases are TGTGCCAGCAGCTTAGATCTGAACACCGGGGAGCTGTTTTTT. It specifies CASSLDLNTGELFF.

This clone showed up just a few times. The chain is built from TRBV6-1 and TRBJ2-7, with D uncertain. CDR3 length: 12 amino acids. Germline V lookup: CDR1 MNHNS, CDR2 SASEGT. V was shortened by 5 bases and J by 3 bases, with 8 bases between the two germline ends. In DNA, the CDR3 is TGTGCCAGCAGTAAGAACAGCTACGAGCAGTACTTC. Translating it yields CASSKNSYEQYF.

This clone has more than one count but fewer than ten. This chain links TRBV6-5 with TRBJ2-7; D might be TRBD1 (5 bases). Germline V gene lookup returns CDR1 MNHEY and CDR2 SVGAGI. V dropped 4 bases and J dropped 3 bases, with 16 bases sitting between them. The CDR3 extends over 15 amino acids. DNA of the CDR3: TGTGCCAGCAGTTTAAAATATGACAGTGGCTACGAGCAGTACTTC. Protein sequence: CASSLKYDSGYEQYF.

The rearrangement joins TRBV11-2 to TRBJ1-1; D call uncertain. Germline V gives CDR1 SGHAT, CDR2 FQNNGV. This CDR3 has 12 amino acids. V dropped 0 bases and J dropped 8 bases, with 7 bases sitting between them. CDR3 in DNA: TGTGCCAGCAGCTTAGAGGCCAGGGAAGCTTTCTTT. This encodes CASSLEAREAFF. Complete variable domain (other parts from reference TRBV11-2 and TRBJ1-1): EAGVAQSPRYKIIEKRQSVAFWCNPISGHATLYWYQQILGQGPKLLIQFQNNGVVDDSQLPKDRFSAERLKGVDSTLKIQPAKLEDSAVYLCASSLEAREAFFGQGTRLTVV.

V is TRBV7-2 and J is TRBJ2-7; D is possibly TRBD2 (7 bases). Germline-derived CDR1 and CDR2 are SGHTA and FQGNSA. Trimming shortened V by 4 bases and J by 2 bases, and 15 bases separated the two germline ends. The CDR3 spans 15 residues. This chain's CDR3 is CASSSEGGGPYEQYF. CDR3 DNA sequence: TGTGCCAGCAGCTCCGAAGGGGGGGGGCCCTACGAGCAGTACTTC.

J is TRBJ2-1 and V is TRBV5-1, with TRBD2 matching over 7 bases. Trimming at V came to 0 bases and at J to 5 bases, leaving 17 bases not matched to a gene. Germline values: CDR1 SGHRS, CDR2 YFSETQ. The CDR3 loop spans 19 amino acids. DNA of the CDR3: TGCGCCAGCAGCTTGGCCTCAGCGGGGAACCAGCCGAGGAACAATGAGCAGTTCTTC. Encoded protein: CASSLASAGNQPRNNEQFF.

V is TRBV5-1 and J is TRBJ2-7, with a weak D call TRBD2 (5 bases). The germline V and J ends were trimmed by 4 bases and 3 bases, with 5 bases remaining between them. CDR1 and CDR2 (germline): SGHRS, YFSETQ. This CDR3 comprises 11 residues. This CDR3 reads CASSRDYEQYF. The CDR3 bases are TGCGCCAGCAGCCGGGACTACGAGCAGTACTTC.

The chain carries TRBV2 and TRBJ1-1; D is possibly TRBD1 (6 bases). CDR1 and CDR2 (germline): SNHLY, FYNNEI. Deletions cut 8 bases from V and 2 bases from J, with 18 bases between. The CDR3 has 15 amino acids. CDR3 loop: CASAQEGVLNTEAFF. CDR3 DNA sequence: TGTGCCAGCGCGCAAGAGGGGGTTTTAAACACTGAAGCTTTCTTT.

The genes are TRBV7-8 and TRBJ2-1, with 10 bases matching TRBD2. Trimming at V came to 5 bases and at J to 4 bases, leaving 11 bases not matched to a gene. CDR1 and CDR2 (germline): SGHVS, FQNEAQ. CDR3 length: 17 residues. This chain's CDR3 is CASSPPILAGFYNEQFF. CDR3 nucleotide sequence: TGTGCCAGCAGCCCACCAATACTAGCGGGGTTTTACAATGAGCAGTTCTTC.

The chain combines TRBV7-8 with TRBJ1-1, with a tentative D call TRBD1 (5 bases). Germline V gene sequence: CDR1 SGHVS, CDR2 FQNEAQ. Trimming took off 3 bases at V and 4 bases at J, with 18 bases between the two ends. The CDR3 contains 16 residues. CDR3 region: CASSLSRVRLFTEAFF. For the CDR3, the DNA is TGTGCCAGCAGCTTGTCCAGGGTTAGGCTCTTCACTGAAGCTTTCTTT. The full variable domain, with the rest looked up from reference TRBV7-8 and TRBJ1-1, is GAGVSQSPRYKVAKRGQDVALRCDPISGHVSLFWYQQALGQGPEFLTYFQNEAQLDKSGLPSDRFFAERPEGSVSTLKIQRTQQEDSAVYLCASSLSRVRLFTEAFFGQGTRLTVV.

This clone was recorded a few times. The chain recombines TRBV29-1 with TRBJ1-4, with 7 bases aligning to TRBD1. The CDR3 totals 13 residues. Germline V lookup: CDR1 SQVTM, CDR2 ANQGSEA. The V segment lost 2 bases and the J segment 6 bases; nucleotides outside the gene matches: 3. The CDR3 nucleotides read TGCAGCGTTGAATCAGGGGGGTATGAAAAACTGTTTTTT. Translated, it gives CSVESGGYEKLFF.

A single count supports this clone. V gene TRBV5-1 combines with J gene TRBJ1-4, with 7 bases matching TRBD1. Germline V CDR1 and CDR2: SGHRS, YFSETQ. There are 15 residues in the CDR3. The V segment lost 7 bases and the J segment 7 bases; nucleotides outside the gene matches: 13. CDR3 bases: TGCGCCAGCGCAAATCACAGGGGCTCGGCTGAAAAACTGTTTTTT. This gives the protein CASANHRGSAEKLFF.

CDR3 protein: CAWETGGRLVQYF. In nucleotides, the CDR3 is TGTGCCTGGGAAACAGGGGGTCGTTTAGTTCAGTACTTC. The chain recombines TRBV30 with TRBJ2-4; 8 nucleotides agree with TRBD1. CDR1 and CDR2 (germline): GTSNPN, SVGIG (reference sequence). V lost 5 bases and J lost 11; bases outside the gene matches: 11. This CDR3 has 13 residues.